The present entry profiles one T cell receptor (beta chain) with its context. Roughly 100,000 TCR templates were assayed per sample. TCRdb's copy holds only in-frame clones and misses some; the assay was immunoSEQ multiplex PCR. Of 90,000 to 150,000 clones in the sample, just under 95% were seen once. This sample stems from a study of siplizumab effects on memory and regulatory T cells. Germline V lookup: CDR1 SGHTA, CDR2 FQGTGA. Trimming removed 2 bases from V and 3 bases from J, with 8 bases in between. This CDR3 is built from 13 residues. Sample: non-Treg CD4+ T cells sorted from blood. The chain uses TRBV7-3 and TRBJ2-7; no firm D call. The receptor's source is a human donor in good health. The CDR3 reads CASSLGIIYEQYF. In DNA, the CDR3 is TGTGCCAGCAGCTTAGGGATCATCTACGAGCAGTACTTC.